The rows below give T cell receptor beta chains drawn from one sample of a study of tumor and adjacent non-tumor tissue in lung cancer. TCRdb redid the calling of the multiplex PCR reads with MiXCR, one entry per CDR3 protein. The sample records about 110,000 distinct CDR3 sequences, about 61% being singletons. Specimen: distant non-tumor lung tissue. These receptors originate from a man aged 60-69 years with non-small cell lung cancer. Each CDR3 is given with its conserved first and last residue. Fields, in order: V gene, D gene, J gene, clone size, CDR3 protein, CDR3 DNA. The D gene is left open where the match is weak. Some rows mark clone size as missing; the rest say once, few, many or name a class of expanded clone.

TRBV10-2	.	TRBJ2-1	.	CASSLVLYGHFF	TGCGCCAGCAGTCTGGTCCTATATGGGCACTTCTTC
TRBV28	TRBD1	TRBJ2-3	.	CASIGGGTDTQYF	TGTGCCAGCATAGGGGGCGGCACAGATACGCAGTATTTT
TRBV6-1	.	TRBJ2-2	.	CASSENGWELFF	TGTGCCAGCAGTGAAAATGGGTGGGAGCTGTTTTTT
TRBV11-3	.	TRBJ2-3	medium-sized	CASGSSTDTQYF	TGTGCCAGCGGGTCTAGCACAGATACGCAGTATTTT
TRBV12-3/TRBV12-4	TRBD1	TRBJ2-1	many	CASSLGTGSYNEQFF	TGTGCCAGCAGTTTAGGGACAGGTTCCTACAATGAGCAGTTCTTC
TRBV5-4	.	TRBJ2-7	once	CARSHSVGGYEQYF	TGCGCCAGAAGCCATTCGGTAGGGGGCTACGAGCAGTACTTC
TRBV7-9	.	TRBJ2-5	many	CASSLIGTQETQYF	TGTGCCAGCAGCTTGATTGGAACTCAAGAGACCCAGTACTTC
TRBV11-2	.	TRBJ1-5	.	CASSFGTRGNNQSQHF	TGTGCCAGCAGCTTCGGGACGAGAGGTAACAATCAGTCCCAGCATTTT
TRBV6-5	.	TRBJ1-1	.	CGSISGVNTEAFF	TGTGGCAGCATCTCAGGAGTGAACACTGAAGCTTTCTTT
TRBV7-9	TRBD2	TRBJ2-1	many	CASSFTLAGAFWEQFF	TGTGCCAGCAGCTTCACACTAGCGGGAGCGTTTTGGGAGCAGTTCTTC
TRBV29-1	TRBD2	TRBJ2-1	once	CSALLAGEQFF	TGCAGCGCGTTACTAGCGGGGGAGCAGTTCTTC
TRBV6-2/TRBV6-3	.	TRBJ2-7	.	CTSSKGLTQYKQYF	TGTACCAGCAGTAAAGGACTAACCCAGTACAAGCAGTACTTC
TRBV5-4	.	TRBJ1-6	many	CASSLGRNNSPLHF	TGTGCCAGCAGCTTGGGACGGAATAATTCACCCCTCCACTTT
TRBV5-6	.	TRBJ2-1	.	CASIWGLKNEQFF	TGTGCCAGCATCTGGGGACTGAAGAATGAGCAGTTCTTC
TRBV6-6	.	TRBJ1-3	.	CANSYESSGNTIYF	TGTGCCAACAGTTACGAGAGCTCTGGAAACACCATATATTTT
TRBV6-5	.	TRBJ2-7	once	CASSQSGYEEYF	TGTGCCAGCAGCCAGTCAGGGTACGAGGAGTACTTC
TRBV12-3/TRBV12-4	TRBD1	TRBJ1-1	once	CASTRTIGTGPNTEAFF	TGTGCGAGTACCCGCACCATAGGGACAGGGCCGAACACTGAGGCTTTCTTT
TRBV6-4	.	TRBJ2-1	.	CASSAQSYNEQFF	TGTGCCAGCAGTGCCCAGAGCTACAATGAGCAGTTCTTC
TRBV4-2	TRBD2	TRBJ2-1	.	CASSRQTSGSSYNEQLF	TGTGCCAGTAGCCGACAGACTAGCGGGAGCTCCTACAATGAGCAGTTATTC
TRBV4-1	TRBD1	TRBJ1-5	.	CASSRDWDRGIDTQHF	TGCGCCAGCAGCCGAGACTGGGACAGGGGGATTGATACGCAGCATTTT
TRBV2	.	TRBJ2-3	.	CASSLVGLAVLITGTQYF	TGTGCCAGCAGCTTGGTGGGATTAGCGGTTCTAATCACAGGTACGCAGTATTTT
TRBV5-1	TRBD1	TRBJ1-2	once	CASSITGTDYGYIF	TGCGCCAGTAGCATTACCGGGACAGACTATGGCTACATCTTC
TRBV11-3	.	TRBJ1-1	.	CASSSTYMGTEAFF	TGTGCCAGCAGCTCGACTTACATGGGCACTGAAGCTTTCTTT
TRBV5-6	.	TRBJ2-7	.	CARSLGQGYERYF	TGTGCCAGGAGCTTGGGGCAGGGCTACGAGCGGTACTTC
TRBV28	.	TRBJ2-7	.	CANSPISGSSYEQYF	TGTGCCAACAGTCCTATTAGCGGAAGTTCCTACGAGCAGTACTTT
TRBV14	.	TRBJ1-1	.	CASGRLTVPEAFF	TGTGCCAGTGGCCGTCTGACTGTCCCTGAAGCTTTCTTT
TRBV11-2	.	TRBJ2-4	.	CASRRYISGVAKNIQYF	TGTGCCAGCCGCCGTTATATCTCAGGGGTCGCCAAAAACATTCAGTATTTC
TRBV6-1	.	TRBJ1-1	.	CVSINGGGDTEASF	TGTGTCAGCATTAACGGGGGCGGAGACACTGAGGCTTCCTTT
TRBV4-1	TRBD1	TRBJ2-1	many	CASSQTGSPGNEQFF	TGCGCCAGCAGCCAGACAGGGTCCCCGGGTAATGAGCAGTTCTTC
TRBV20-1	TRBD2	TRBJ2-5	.	CSARGGSGGQGTQYF	TGCAGTGCTAGAGGGGGTAGCGGGGGCCAAGGGACCCAGTACTTC
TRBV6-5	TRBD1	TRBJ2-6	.	CASSHYGRGPTSGANVLTF	TGTGCCAGCAGTCATTACGGCAGGGGGCCGACCTCTGGGGCCAACGTCCTGACTTTC
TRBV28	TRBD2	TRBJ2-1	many	CASSRLAGVGEQFF	TGTGCCAGCAGTCGACTAGCGGGAGTCGGTGAGCAGTTCTTC
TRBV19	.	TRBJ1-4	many	CASSRTGAEKLFF	TGTGCCAGTAGTAGAACCGGGGCAGAAAAACTGTTTTTT
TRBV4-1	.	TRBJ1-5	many	CASSQVAGEDQPQHF	TGCGCCAGCAGCCAAGTGGCAGGGGAGGATCAGCCCCAGCATTTT
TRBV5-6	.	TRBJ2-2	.	CVNSTGHNTGELFF	TGTGTCAACAGCACAGGACACAACACCGGGGAGCTGTTTTTT
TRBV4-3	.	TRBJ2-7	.	CASSQDHANGSYEQYF	TGCGCCAGCAGTCAAGATCATGCTAACGGGAGTTACGAGCAGTACTTC
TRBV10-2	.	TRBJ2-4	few	CASIRPSGKNIQYF	TGCGCCAGCATCCGTCCCTCGGGCAAAAACATTCAGTACTTC
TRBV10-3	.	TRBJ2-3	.	CAIRETPGATETQYF	TGTGCCATCAGGGAGACCCCGGGTGCCACAGAAACGCAGTATTTT
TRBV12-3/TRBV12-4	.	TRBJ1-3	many	CASSSDSNRNTIYF	TGTGCCAGCAGTTCGGACAGTAACAGAAACACCATATATTTT
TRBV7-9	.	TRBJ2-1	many	CASSPTSNEQFF	TGTGCCAGCAGTCCTACGAGCAATGAGCAGTTCTTC
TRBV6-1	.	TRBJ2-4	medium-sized	CASSEQVRVAKNIQYF	TGTGCCAGCAGTGAACAGGTCAGGGTAGCCAAAAACATTCAGTACTTC
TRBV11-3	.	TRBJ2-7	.	CASSSHRIGGTGNEQYF	TGTGCCAGCAGCTCCCACAGGATCGGGGGCACGGGAAACGAGCAGTACTTC
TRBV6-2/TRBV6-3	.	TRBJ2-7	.	CDSSYSGEQYF	TGTGACAGTAGTTACTCGGGCGAGCAGTACTTC
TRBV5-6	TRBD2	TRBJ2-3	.	CVSSLTFSGNTDTRYF	TGTGTCAGCAGCTTGACATTTAGCGGGAACACAGATACGCGGTATTTT
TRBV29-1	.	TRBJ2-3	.	CSANPNAGTGTQYF	TGCAGCGCCAACCCAAACGCAGGCACAGGTACGCAGTATTTT
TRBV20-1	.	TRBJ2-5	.	CSARDPLGGGTWTQYF	TGCAGTGCTAGAGATCCGCTAGGGGGGGGAACCTGGACGCAGTACTTC
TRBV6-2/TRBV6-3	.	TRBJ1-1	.	CVSSSTENTEAFF	TGTGTCAGCAGTTCGACAGAGAACACTGAGGCTTTCTTT